A selection of T cell receptor beta chains follows, all from one sample in a study of blood T cells in healthy people across ages. TCRdb processed the 5' RACE reads anew with MiXCR; each CDR3 protein has one entry. The sample holds roughly 650,000 distinct CDR3 sequences, about 32% seen once. Sequenced input: blood. These receptors were obtained from a woman aged 80 or over in good health. CDR3s include the opening cysteine and the closing phenylalanine or tryptophan. The order of the fields is clone size, J gene, V gene, D gene, CDR3 DNA, CDR3 protein. A D gene is named only where the DNA matches it firmly. Rows give clone size only sometimes, using once, few, many, or a class for an expanded clone.

>NA|TRBJ1-1|TRBV7-9|TRBD1
TGTGCCAGCAGCTCCTGGGACAGGGGACCCAAAAACACTGAAGCTTTCTTT
CASSSWDRGPKNTEAFF
>NA|TRBJ2-3|TRBV9|NA
TGTGCCAGCAGCCCCAGGACAACGTATGCAGATACGCAGTATTTT
CASSPRTTYADTQYF
>NA|TRBJ1-4|TRBV4-3|NA
TGCGCCAGCAGCCAAGGAGTGAAACAGGGCGGGGGTGAAAAACTGTTTTTT
CASSQGVKQGGGEKLFF
>NA|TRBJ2-5|TRBV5-1|NA
NA
CASSFGSGYQETQYF
>few|TRBJ1-3|TRBV28|NA
TGTGCCATACAACCGGGACTTGGAAACACCATATATTTT
CAIQPGLGNTIYF
>many|TRBJ2-7|TRBV5-1|NA
TGCGCCAGCAGCTTGGTTCGGGACGAGCAGTACTTC
CASSLVRDEQYF
>NA|TRBJ1-5|TRBV12-3/TRBV12-4|NA
TGTGCCAGCAGCATAACCGGGGCAGCAGTCAATCAGCCCCAGCATTTT
CASSITGAAVNQPQHF
>NA|TRBJ1-4|TRBV28|NA
TGTGCCAGCAGTTTATCCACACCACCAACTAATGAAAAAAGGTTTTTT
CASSLSTPPTNEKRFF
>many|TRBJ2-3|TRBV6-6|TRBD2
TGTGCCAGCAGTTATTCGCGGGGGGGATCTAGCACAGATACGCAGTATTTT
CASSYSRGGSSTDTQYF
>many|TRBJ1-6|TRBV7-2|NA
TGTGCCAGCAGCTTAGATTCAGGGGAAAATTCACCCCTCCACTTT
CASSLDSGENSPLHF
>many|TRBJ1-2|TRBV7-9|TRBD1
TGTGCCAGCTCAGGGGGGACCTATGGCTACACCTTC
CASSGGTYGYTF
>NA|TRBJ2-7|TRBV29-1|NA
TGCAGCGTTGGGGGGGTCCGAAGGGGGAGCGAGAGGAGGTACTACGAGCAGTACTTC
CSVGGVRRGSERRYYEQYF
>many|TRBJ2-7|TRBV12-3/TRBV12-4|TRBD1
TGTGCCAGCAGTTACGGACAGGTTGCCTACGAGCAGTACTTC
CASSYGQVAYEQYF
>NA|TRBJ1-2|TRBV20-1|NA
TGCAGTGCTCCATGGGGGAGAGATGGCTACACCTTC
CSAPWGRDGYTF
>many|TRBJ2-3|TRBV20-1|NA
TGCAGTGCTAGAAGGGGAGATACGCAGTATTTT
CSARRGDTQYF
>few|TRBJ1-1|TRBV5-1|NA
TGCGCCAGCAGCTCCCCTACAGGGCTGCTAGAGGCTTTCTTT
CASSSPTGLLEAFF
>many|TRBJ1-2|TRBV6-2/TRBV6-3|TRBD1
TGTGCCAGCAGTGACCCGGGACAGGGGTACTATGGCTACACCTTC
CASSDPGQGYYGYTF
>NA|TRBJ2-1|TRBV11-2|TRBD2
TGTGCCAGCAGCTTAAGACTAGCGGGGGGCCGCTGGGGTGAGCAGTTCTTC
CASSLRLAGGRWGEQFF
>many|TRBJ1-6|TRBV20-1|TRBD1
TGCAGTGCTCCACAGTGGGACAGGGGTGATTCACCCCTCCACTTT
CSAPQWDRGDSPLHF
>many|TRBJ1-1|TRBV28|NA
TGTGCCAGCAGTTTTCATAGGGTGAACACTGAAGCTTTCTTT
CASSFHRVNTEAFF
>NA|TRBJ2-5|TRBV11-2|NA
TGTGCCAGCAGCTTACTGAGCCGAGGGAGAAAAGAGACCCAGTACTTC
CASSLLSRGRKETQYF
>NA|TRBJ2-7|TRBV6-2/TRBV6-3|NA
TGTGCCAGCAACTCAATAGGGGCTGACAACTACGAGCAGTACTTC
CASNSIGADNYEQYF
>many|TRBJ1-1|TRBV4-3|TRBD1
TGCGCCAGCAGCCAAGAAGGGACAGGGGGCACTGAAGCTTTCTTT
CASSQEGTGGTEAFF
>many|TRBJ2-5|TRBV10-3|TRBD2
TGTGCCATCAGCCGAGGACTAGCCGAAGAGACCCAGTACTTC
CAISRGLAEETQYF
>NA|TRBJ2-2|TRBV10-3|NA
TGTGCCAGTCTCCGGAGAAGGGACACCGGGGAGCTGTTTTTT
CASLRRRDTGELFF
>many|TRBJ2-7|TRBV28|NA
TGTGCCAGCAGCCCCCCCAGGGTATCCTACGAGCAGTACTTC
CASSPPRVSYEQYF
>many|TRBJ2-5|TRBV3-1|TRBD2
TGTGCCAGCAGCCAAAGAGGGGAGGCTAGCGGGGGGCCGGAGACCCAGTACTTC
CASSQRGEASGGPETQYF